Shown below are 2 T cell receptor beta chains from a single sample sequenced in a study of blood T cell repertoires in COVID-19. Generated by immunoSEQ multiplex PCR, the TCRdb table keeps only in-frame clones and is missing some. The sample has about 190,000 clones; 85% to 90% are singletons. The sample consisted of peripheral blood. The source of these receptors is a man in his forties or fifties with acute or convalescent COVID-19.

Comments on this clone: The germline gene is not matched at one end of the junction; a read error may be the cause. The rearrangement joins TRBV4-3 to TRBJ2-1; D might be TRBD1 (6 bases). The CDR3 has 16 amino acids. Germline CDR1 LGHNA, CDR2 YSLEER. CDR3 loop: CASSQSLQGTYSEQFF. DNA of the CDR3: TGCGCCAGCAGCCAATCGCTACAGGGTACATACAGTGAGCAGTTCTTC.

The chain carries TRBV29-1 and TRBJ2-3; 8 bases map to TRBD1. This CDR3 is built from 14 residues. Per the germline V gene, CDR1 is SQVTM and CDR2 is ANQGSEA. V dropped 5 bases and J dropped 7; count of bases not matched to a gene: 11. The CDR3 here is CSVLWQGASYTQYF. The CDR3 region has the DNA TGCAGCGTTCTTTGGCAGGGGGCCTCTTATACGCAGTATTTT.